Presented here are 21 T cell receptor beta chains from one specimen sequenced in a study of vaccination and CD4 T cells after COVID-19. Treatment noted: roughly nine-day PBMC culture with coronavirus spike peptide pools or control peptides (ViraFEST assay). These receptors lack a known antigen. Cultured CD4+ T-cell DNA underwent Oncomine TCR Beta short-read sequencing. MiXCR, run by TCRdb on the PCR reads, gives a single entry per CDR3 protein. The sample lists 9,500 to 15,000 distinct CDR3 sequences; about 50% were seen once. Sequenced material: CD4+ T cells from blood, cultured in vitro. The receptors here all came from a human donor who had recovered from COVID-19.

The J gene is TRBJ1-2, the V gene TRBV20-1, with D tentatively TRBD1 (5 bases). The V gene lost 0 bases and the J gene lost 7 bases, with 12 bases spanning the gap. Germline-derived CDR1 and CDR2 are DFQATT and SNEGSKA (reference sequence). This CDR3 spans 13 amino acids. CDR3 region: CSARETPGSGYTF. The CDR3 region has the DNA TGCAGTGCTAGAGAGACCCCAGGGTCTGGCTACACCTTC.

This clonotype showed up just a few times. The gene calls are TRBV6-2 or TRBV6-3 and TRBJ1-1, with 7 bases matching TRBD1. V gave up 0 bases and J gave up 0 bases; unmatched junction bases: 7. Germline CDR1 and CDR2: MNHEY and SVGEGT. The CDR3 is 17 amino acids. This chain's CDR3 is CASSYSIDRALNTEAFF. CDR3 DNA sequence: TGTGCCAGCAGTTACTCGATCGACAGGGCTCTGAACACTGAAGCTTTCTTT.

This clonotype has only one observation. Since no conserved phenylalanine or tryptophan closes the CDR3, a read error is the likely cause. The chain carries TRBV12-3 or TRBV12-4 and TRBJ2-7; D unresolved. This CDR3 region has 14 residues. V gave up 6 bases and J gave up 1 base, with 13 bases separating them. The CDR3 reads CASSPRTGSYEQYY. The CDR3 bases are TGTGCCAGCAGCCCGCGGACCGGTTCCTACGAGCAGTACTAC.

This rearrangement joins TRBV12-3 or TRBV12-4 to TRBJ1-3; no firm D call. This CDR3 is built from 12 residues. With 6 bases removed from V and 7 bases from J, the gap between germline ends came to 10 bases. CDR3 nucleotide sequence: TGTGCCAGCAGCAAAGAGGTTAACACCATATATTTT. This codes for CASSKEVNTIYF.

The gene calls are TRBV6-1 and TRBJ1-5, with D perhaps TRBD1 (6 bases). Germline V gene data show CDR1 as MNHNS and CDR2 as SASEGT. With 1 base removed from V and 1 base from J, the gap between germline ends came to 11 bases. There are 16 residues in the CDR3. The CDR3 spells CASSEVGGFSNQPQHF. The CDR3 DNA sequence: TGTGCCAGCAGTGAAGTCGGGGGCTTCAGCAATCAGCCCCAGCATTTT.

This clonotype was observed a handful of times. The chain combines TRBV27 with TRBJ2-5, with D perhaps TRBD1 (5 bases). Germline assignment: CDR1 MNHEY and CDR2 SMNVEV (reference sequence). Trimming pared 6 bases from V and 1 base from J, leaving 18 bases between. There are 16 residues in the CDR3. In DNA, the CDR3 is TGTGCCAGCAGCTCCCCCCAGCAGGGCCGCCAAGAGACCCAGTACTTC. Protein product: CASSSPQQGRQETQYF.

The chain has TRBV12-2 and TRBJ2-1. TRBV12-2 is classified as a pseudogene. The CDR3 sequence is 14 residues long. CDR3 coding DNA: TGTGCAAGTCGCTTAGCGTGGCAGCACAATGAGCAGTTCTTC. Translating gives CASRLAWQHNEQFF.

This clonotype was observed a handful of times. The rearrangement links TRBV7-2 to TRBJ1-2; D might be TRBD1 (6 bases). CDR3 length: 15 amino acids. Trimming pared 0 bases from V and 4 bases from J, leaving 12 bases between. Germline CDR1 reads SGHTA; CDR2 reads FQGNSA. The CDR3 here is CASSLALGTTYGYTF. CDR3 sequence (DNA): TGTGCCAGCAGCTTAGCGCTGGGGACAACCTATGGCTACACCTTC.

The V call is TRBV19, the J call TRBJ1-1, with D perhaps TRBD1 (5 bases). The germline V gene encodes CDR1 LNHDA and CDR2 SQIVND (reference sequence). The CDR3 spans 15 residues. V dropped 6 bases and J dropped 7 bases, with 21 bases sitting between them. The CDR3 bases are TGTGCCAGTAGCCCCAACGTGGGGGGGGTTGGTGAAGCTTTCTTT. Translating it yields CASSPNVGGVGEAFF.

V gene TRBV12-3 or TRBV12-4 combines with J gene TRBJ2-1; maybe TRBD2 (5 bases). The CDR3 is made up of 14 amino acids. V was shortened by 7 bases and J by 0 bases, with 10 bases between the two germline ends. CDR3 protein: CASIIAGSYNEQFF. As DNA, the CDR3 is TGTGCCAGCATTATTGCGGGCTCCTACAATGAGCAGTTCTTC.

This clonotype was picked up a small number of times. CDR3 bases: TGTGCCAGCAGTTGGGAGGGCAGGAGCAATCAGCCCCAGCATTTT. This sequence encodes CASSWEGRSNQPQHF. The chain has TRBV2 and TRBJ1-5; D is uncertain. Germline V gives CDR1 SNHLY, CDR2 FYNNEI. This CDR3 is 15 amino acids long. Trimming took 5 bases from V and 1 from J, leaving 12 bases between them.

The chain is built from TRBV29-1 and TRBJ1-1; a possible D gene is TRBD1 (5 bases). V shed 6 bases and J shed 5 bases, with 16 bases lying between them. The CDR3 has 13 amino acids. The germline V gene has CDR1 SQVTM and CDR2 ANQGSEA. The CDR3 DNA follows: TGCAGCGTGGGGCCTGGGGTAAAAACTGAAGCTTTCTTT. Residues: CSVGPGVKTEAFF.

This sequence joins TRBV6-2 or TRBV6-3 and TRBJ2-7, with 12 bases that match TRBD2. Germline V gene data show CDR1 as MNHEY and CDR2 as SVGEGT. The CDR3 has 14 residues. V trimming: 6 bases; J trimming: 4 bases; junction bases outside the gene matches: 4. The CDR3 reads CASSSLAGGYEQYF. The CDR3 DNA follows: TGTGCCAGCAGCTCACTAGCGGGAGGATACGAGCAGTACTTC.

In this sample, this clonotype turned up once. The chain combines TRBV6-1 with TRBJ1-2; D is perhaps TRBD1 (6 bases). This CDR3 is built from 15 residues. With 5 bases removed from V and 1 base from J, the gap between germline ends came to 14 bases. Germline V gene sequence: CDR1 MNHNS, CDR2 SASEGT. CDR3 region: CASSRVTGFNYGYTF. The CDR3, as DNA: TGTGCCAGCAGTCGCGTGACAGGTTTTAACTATGGCTACACCTTC.

The V and J genes are TRBV7-8 and TRBJ2-2; D unresolved. CDR1 is SGHVS, CDR2 FQNEAQ, per germline. This CDR3 contains 15 residues. Trimming took 2 bases from V and 1 from J, leaving 8 bases between them. The CDR3: CASSLIWGNTGELFF. In DNA, the CDR3 is TGTGCCAGCAGCTTAATTTGGGGGAACACCGGGGAGCTGTTTTTT. The whole variable domain, remainder taken from reference TRBV7-8 and TRBJ2-2, is GAGVSQSPRYKVAKRGQDVALRCDPISGHVSLFWYQQALGQGPEFLTYFQNEAQLDKSGLPSDRFFAERPEGSVSTLKIQRTQQEDSAVYLCASSLIWGNTGELFFGEGSRLTVL.

There are a few counts of this clonotype. V usage is TRBV14 and J usage is TRBJ1-6; 7 nucleotides match TRBD1. Germline V CDR1 and CDR2: SGHDN, FVKESK. The V and J ends lost 1 base and 7 bases, in that order; junction bases with no gene match: 4. This CDR3 spans 15 amino acids. CDR3 sequence: CASSQGQGLNSPLHF. In nucleotides, the CDR3 is TGTGCCAGCAGCCAAGGACAGGGTTTGAATTCACCCCTCCACTTT. The full variable domain, its missing parts supplied by reference TRBV14 and TRBJ1-6, is EAGVTQFPSHSVIEKGQTVTLRCDPISGHDNLYWYRRVMGKEIKFLLHFVKESKQDESGMPNNRFLAERTGGTYSTLKVQPAELEDSGVYFCASSQGQGLNSPLHFGNGTRLTVT.

In DNA form, the CDR3 reads TGCAGTGCTAGGCGGCCAGGGGAGTCAAAGCAGTACTTC. The encoded protein is CSARRPGESKQYF. The V gene is TRBV20-1, the J gene TRBJ2-7; perhaps TRBD1 as D (6 bases). Trimming took off 3 bases at V and 8 bases at J, with 17 bases between the two ends. Germline CDR1 reads DFQATT; CDR2 reads SNEGSKA (reference sequence). The CDR3 is 13 amino acids.

This rearrangement joins TRBV6-2 or TRBV6-3 to TRBJ2-2, with 8 bases identical to TRBD1. CDR1 is MNHEY and CDR2 is SVGEGT in the germline V gene. With V trimmed by 6 bases and J by 3 bases, 6 bases remained unmatched. The CDR3 has 15 amino acids. CDR3 coding DNA: TGTGCCAGCAGGGAGGACAGGGACGACACCGGGGAGCTGTTTTTT. This encodes CASREDRDDTGELFF.

This chain links TRBV6-2 or TRBV6-3 with TRBJ2-1; 10 bases align to TRBD1. Germline lookup yields CDR1 MNHEY and CDR2 SVGEGT. This CDR3 is 14 amino acids long. Trimming cost V 6 bases and J 7 bases; bases outside gene matches: 6. The DNA for the CDR3 is TGTGCCAGCAGGGTACGGGACAGGGGAAATGAGCAGTTCTTC. Amino acid sequence: CASRVRDRGNEQFF.

This chain joins TRBV7-8 and TRBJ1-1; tentatively, D is TRBD1 (5 bases). CDR3 length equals 13 residues. Deletions cut 2 bases from V and 5 bases from J, with 9 bases between. Germline values: CDR1 SGHVS, CDR2 FQNEAQ. CDR3: CASSLKGWTEAFF. CDR3 nucleotides: TGTGCCAGCAGCTTAAAGGGGTGGACTGAAGCTTTCTTT.

The gene calls are TRBV7-9 and TRBJ1-1; possibly TRBD1 for D (6 bases). V shed 3 bases and J shed 2 bases, with 10 bases lying between them. This CDR3 spans 14 amino acids. Germline V lookup: CDR1 SEHNR, CDR2 FQNEAQ (reference sequence). The CDR3 nucleotides read TGTGCCAGCAGCTTTGGACAGACCAACACTGAAGCTTTCTTT. This codes for CASSFGQTNTEAFF.